These 28 T cell receptor beta chains were sequenced from one sample in a study of human T cells and chemical hapten exposure. Each CDR3 protein is one row after TCRdb ran MiXCR on the RACE reads. The sample contains 130,000 or so distinct CDR3 sequences, approximately 9.5% of which appear only once. The time point is: healthy volunteer bleed at 2 weeks. Total RNA was isolated from unfractionated whole blood. Sequencing was done on a sample of whole blood. All receptors derive from a male donor in good health. Some clones in this sample may be carry-over from other donors' samples.

This clonotype showed up many times. This sequence joins TRBV5-5 and TRBJ1-1; D gene uncertain. CDR3 length equals 16 residues. Germline V CDR1 and CDR2: SGHKS, YYEKEE (reference sequence). Trimming removed 3 bases from V and 0 bases from J, with 15 bases in between. Here the CDR3 reads CASSWATGTMNTEAFF. The CDR3, as DNA: TGTGCCAGCAGCTGGGCCACGGGCACCATGAACACTGAAGCTTTCTTT.

This clonotype appeared a few times. In nucleotides, the CDR3 is TGTGCCAGCAGCTTGGAGGGGGGGGTGTCCTACAATGAGCAGTTCTTC. Translated, it gives CASSLEGGVSYNEQFF. The chain is built from TRBV5-6 and TRBJ2-1, with D possibly matching TRBD2 (7 bases). Germline CDR1 reads SGHDT; CDR2 reads YYEEEE. This CDR3 contains 16 residues. V gave up 0 bases and J gave up 1 base, with 11 bases separating them.

This clonotype came up many times. The V call is TRBV27, the J call TRBJ2-2; 8 bases fit TRBD2. Germline V gene data show CDR1 as MNHEY and CDR2 as SMNVEV (reference sequence). The CDR3 loop spans 15 amino acids. J lost 7 bases, V lost 0 bases, and 4 bases had no gene match. Here the CDR3 DNA reads TGTGCCAGCAGTTTATCGCCCGGGAGGGGCGGGGAGCTGTTTTTT. Translating gives CASSLSPGRGGELFF.

This clonotype was seen at least ten times. The chain couples TRBV6-2 or TRBV6-3 to TRBJ2-1; D possibly corresponds to TRBD1 (5 bases). V was pared by 2 bases and J by 3 bases, with 8 bases between. This CDR3 region has 14 residues. Per the germline V gene, CDR1 is MNHEY and CDR2 is SVGEGT. The CDR3 DNA follows: TGTGCCAGCAGTTACGGGGCGGTCTACAATGAGCAGTTCTTC. Translating gives CASSYGAVYNEQFF.

This clonotype turned up a few times. For the CDR3, the DNA is TGTGCCAGCAGAACTGGCCATGGGGACGAGCAGTACTTC. Its translation: CASRTGHGDEQYF. V and J are TRBV6-5 and TRBJ2-7; the D is unclear. V was trimmed by 6 bases and J by 5 bases, leaving 14 bases between them. CDR3 length: 13 amino acids. Germline loops: CDR1 MNHEY, CDR2 SVGAGI.

This clonotype was recorded a few times. The V and J genes are TRBV27 and TRBJ2-7; the D is unclear. The germline V and J ends were trimmed by 3 bases and 2 bases, with 14 bases remaining between them. This CDR3 region has 15 residues. Germline values: CDR1 MNHEY, CDR2 SMNVEV (reference sequence). The CDR3 here is CASSFIPTQTYEQYF. The CDR3 DNA reads as TGTGCCAGCAGTTTTATCCCGACGCAAACCTACGAGCAGTACTTC.

The table lists this clonotype with a few counts. The rearrangement links TRBV14 to TRBJ2-7; possibly TRBD1 or TRBD2 for D (5 bases each). The CDR3 runs 14 residues. Germline V gene data show CDR1 as SGHDN and CDR2 as FVKESK. V was trimmed by 4 bases and J by 3 bases, leaving 13 bases between them. The CDR3 is CASSPGTALYEQYF. CDR3 nucleotide sequence: TGTGCCAGCAGCCCCGGGACGGCGCTCTACGAGCAGTACTTC. Filled out from reference TRBV14 and TRBJ2-7, the complete variable domain reads EAGVTQFPSHSVIEKGQTVTLRCDPISGHDNLYWYRRVMGKEIKFLLHFVKESKQDESGMPNNRFLAERTGGTYSTLKVQPAELEDSGVYFCASSPGTALYEQYFGPGTRLTVT.

The sample holds many counts of this clonotype. The chain recombines TRBV6-5 with TRBJ1-5, with unresolved D. CDR3 length: 13 amino acids. V was pared by 4 bases and J by 15 bases, with 19 bases between. Germline loops: CDR1 MNHEY, CDR2 SVGAGI. CDR3 in DNA: TGTGCCAGCAGTTTTAGGCAGGCGTCAAATCTGCATTTT. This translates into CASSFRQASNLHF.

For the CDR3, the DNA is TGCAGTGCTCCCCTAGCAAACACCGGGGAGCTGTTTTTT. This encodes CSAPLANTGELFF. The chain couples TRBV20-1 to TRBJ2-2; D perhaps matches TRBD2 (5 bases). CDR3 size: 13 residues. From germline, CDR1 is DFQATT and CDR2 SNEGSKA (reference sequence). V lost 5 bases and J 2 bases, leaving 9 bases between the germline ends.

Comment on this clonotype: One end of the junction is discordant with germline, which a read error may explain. The chain carries TRBV7-2 and TRBJ2-5; tentative D call: TRBD2 (5 bases). CDR1 is SGHTA, CDR2 FQGNSA, per germline. The CDR3 totals 13 residues. CDR3 DNA: TGTGTCAGCAGCTTAGCGCGCAATCCCCCTCAGTACTTC. This codes for CVSSLARNPPQYF.

This clonotype turned up a few times. CDR3 residues: CASSFSLDRRENTEAFF. The CDR3 DNA is TGTGCCAGCAGCTTTTCCCTGGACCGGAGGGAGAACACTGAAGCTTTCTTT. The chain couples TRBV7-4 to TRBJ1-1; no clear D gene. V was shortened by 3 bases and J by 1 base, with 18 bases between the two germline ends. Germline V gene data show CDR1 as SGHVT and CDR2 as SQSDAQ. The CDR3 runs to 17 residues.

This clonotype was detected a few times. V gene TRBV6-2 or TRBV6-3 combines with J gene TRBJ1-5; D ambiguous. Deletions cut 0 bases from V and 3 bases from J, with 6 bases between. Germline values: CDR1 MNHEY, CDR2 SVGEGT. The length of the CDR3 is 14 residues. The CDR3 nucleotides are TGTGCCAGCAGTTACTCCCAGACCAATCAGCCCCAGCATTTT. Its translation: CASSYSQTNQPQHF.

In this sample, this clonotype turned up many times. The rearrangement links TRBV6-1 to TRBJ1-4, with a weak D call TRBD1 (6 bases). With 0 bases removed from V and 6 bases from J, the gap between germline ends came to 14 bases. Looked up from germline, CDR1 is MNHNS and CDR2 is SASEGT. The CDR3 is made up of 16 amino acids. The CDR3 sequence is CASSEAFRGQDEKLFF. In DNA form, the CDR3 reads TGTGCCAGCAGTGAAGCGTTCAGGGGCCAGGATGAAAAACTGTTTTTT.

V and J are TRBV7-3 and TRBJ2-3; 9 bases match TRBD2. The length of the CDR3 is 16 residues. J gave up 1 base and V 5 bases, and 7 bases lay outside the gene matches. The V gene's germline CDR1 is SGHTA and CDR2 FQGTGA. For the CDR3, the DNA is TGTGCCAGCAGCACCGGACTAGCGTCAGGCACAGATACGCAGTATTTT. It encodes CASSTGLASGTDTQYF.

The CDR3 DNA is TGTGCCATCAGTGAGTCGAAATTGCCTACCGGGGAGCTGTTTTTT. This translates into CAISESKLPTGELFF. This chain joins TRBV10-3 and TRBJ2-2; D not resolved. The CDR3 length is 15 residues. V lost 0 bases, J lost 5 bases, and 10 bases lay in between. CDR1 is ENHRY, CDR2 SYGVKD, per germline.

This clonotype has at least ten counts. V gene TRBV7-9 combines with J gene TRBJ2-5; D possibly corresponds to TRBD1 (5 bases). Trimming cost V 0 bases and J 12 bases, with 14 bases left between them. The CDR3 runs to 13 residues. Germline lookup yields CDR1 SEHNR and CDR2 FQNEAQ (reference sequence). CDR3 residues: CASSLAERGNKYF. In DNA form, the CDR3 reads TGTGCCAGCAGCTTAGCGGAAAGGGGTAATAAGTACTTC.

The chain carries TRBV5-1 and TRBJ1-1; D remains unclear. The CDR3 runs to 15 residues. The germline V gene has CDR1 SGHRS and CDR2 YFSETQ. V lost 0 bases, J lost 0 bases, and 9 bases lay in between. DNA of the CDR3: TGCGCCAGCAGCTTGGACGGACCGATGAACACTGAAGCTTTCTTT. Translated, it gives CASSLDGPMNTEAFF.

The rearrangement joins TRBV27 to TRBJ2-5; TRBD2 agrees at 8 bases. This CDR3 has 14 residues. J was trimmed by 2 bases and V by 6 bases; bases with no gene match: 5. Germline V gene sequence: CDR1 MNHEY, CDR2 SMNVEV (reference sequence). The CDR3 DNA follows: TGTGCCAGCAGAGAACTAGCGGCACAAGAGACCCAGTACTTC. It encodes CASRELAAQETQYF.

This clonotype was found many times. A read error may account for a junction end that differs from germline. This CDR3 is CASSEDRRDTEAFF. The DNA for the CDR3 is TGCGCCAGCAGCGAAGACAGGCGGGACACTGAAGCTTTCTTT. The chain combines TRBV4-3 with TRBJ1-1; D may be TRBD1 (6 bases). The CDR3 loop spans 14 amino acids. Germline V lookup: CDR1 LGHNA, CDR2 YSLEER.

The genes are TRBV7-2 and TRBJ2-7; 9 nucleotides agree with TRBD1. Germline CDR1 and CDR2: SGHTA and FQGNSA. The V segment lost 2 bases and the J segment 0 bases; nucleotides outside the gene matches: 5. The CDR3 sequence is 16 residues long. The CDR3 DNA is TGTGCCAGCAGCTTAAGACCGGGACAGGGCTCCTACGAGCAGTACTTC. It is translated as CASSLRPGQGSYEQYF.

The V and J genes are TRBV9 and TRBJ2-1, with unresolved D. V gave up 4 bases and J gave up 4 bases, with 15 bases separating them. Germline V lookup: CDR1 SGDLS, CDR2 YYNGEE. The CDR3 is 15 residues long. CDR3 sequence: CASSPPPDPYNEQFF. The CDR3 DNA follows: TGTGCCAGCAGCCCTCCTCCGGACCCTTACAATGAGCAGTTCTTC.

The V gene is TRBV14, the J gene TRBJ1-1; D call uncertain. Trimming pared 0 bases from V and 3 bases from J, leaving 8 bases between. The length of the CDR3 is 14 residues. Germline loops: CDR1 SGHDN, CDR2 FVKESK. DNA of the CDR3: TGTGCCAGCAGCCAAGACGGGGTGTACACTGAAGCTTTCTTT. Protein sequence: CASSQDGVYTEAFF.

Comments on this clonotype: An end of the junction differs from the germline gene, which may be a read error. The chain recombines TRBV20-1 with TRBJ1-5; 7 bases map to TRBD1. The germline gives CDR1 DFQATT, CDR2 SNEGSKA (reference sequence). The CDR3 is made up of 13 amino acids. For the CDR3, the DNA is TGCAGTGCTACGGAGGGGGCGAATCAGCCCCTGCATTTT. This encodes CSATEGANQPLHF.

V and J are TRBV19 and TRBJ1-1, with D possibly TRBD1 on 6 matching bases. CDR3 length: 15 residues. Looked up from germline, CDR1 is LNHDA and CDR2 is SQIVND (reference sequence). Between the trimmed V and J ends, which lost 4 bases and 1 base, there was a span of 13 bases. CDR3 region: CASSKQGPSNTEAFF. DNA of the CDR3: TGTGCCAGTAGTAAACAGGGCCCTTCGAACACTGAAGCTTTCTTT. Filled out from reference TRBV19 and TRBJ1-1, the complete variable domain reads DGGITQSPKYLFRKEGQNVTLSCEQNLNHDAMYWYRQDPGQGLRLIYYSQIVNDFQKGDIAEGYSVSREKKESFPLTVTSAQKNPTAFYLCASSKQGPSNTEAFFGQGTRLTVV.

The J gene is TRBJ1-5, the V gene TRBV6-1; D is possibly TRBD1 (6 bases). The CDR3 has 15 amino acids. Germline CDR1 and CDR2: MNHNS and SASEGT. The V end lost 6 bases, the J end lost 3 bases, and 15 bases lay between the germline ends. CDR3 loop: CASSHTGTHNQPQHF. The CDR3 DNA follows: TGTGCCAGCAGCCATACCGGGACACACAATCAGCCCCAGCATTTT.

This rearrangement joins TRBV2 to TRBJ1-2, with 8 bases fitting TRBD1. After removal of 6 bases from V and 0 bases from J, the junction contained 6 bases not matched to a gene. The CDR3 contains 15 residues. CDR1 is SNHLY and CDR2 is FYNNEI in the germline V gene. The CDR3 reads CASRLDRDPNYGYTF. For the CDR3, the DNA is TGTGCCAGCAGGCTGGACAGGGATCCTAACTATGGCTACACCTTC.

This clonotype was observed a handful of times. The V and J genes are TRBV11-2 and TRBJ2-3; D gene uncertain. Germline CDR1 and CDR2: SGHAT and FQNNGV. Trimming shortened V by 5 bases and J by 3 bases, and 12 bases separated the two germline ends. The CDR3 length is 14 residues. The CDR3 spells CASSTRPWTDTQYF. CDR3 coding DNA: TGTGCCAGCAGCACTCGACCCTGGACAGATACGCAGTATTTT.

This chain joins TRBV12-3 or TRBV12-4 and TRBJ2-5; D might be TRBD2 (6 bases). This CDR3 is built from 14 residues. V was clipped by 6 bases and J by 1 base, with 12 bases between them. The CDR3 is CASRWAGPQETQYF. The CDR3 DNA sequence: TGTGCCAGCAGGTGGGCGGGGCCCCAAGAGACCCAGTACTTC.